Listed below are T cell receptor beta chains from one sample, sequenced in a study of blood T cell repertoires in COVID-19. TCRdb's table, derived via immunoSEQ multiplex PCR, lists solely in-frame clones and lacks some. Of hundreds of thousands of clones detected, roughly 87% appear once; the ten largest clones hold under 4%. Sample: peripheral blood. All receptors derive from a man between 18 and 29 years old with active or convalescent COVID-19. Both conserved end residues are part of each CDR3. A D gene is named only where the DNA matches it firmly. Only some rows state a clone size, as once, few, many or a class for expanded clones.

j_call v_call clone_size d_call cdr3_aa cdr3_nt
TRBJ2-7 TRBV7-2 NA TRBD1 CASSSTGGIVSEQYF TGTGCCAGCAGCTCCACAGGGGGCATCGTGAGTGAGCAGTACTTC
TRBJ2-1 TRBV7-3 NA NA CASSLRGGAGHYNEQFF TGTGCCAGCAGCTTACGAGGCGGAGCGGGCCACTACAATGAGCAGTTCTTC
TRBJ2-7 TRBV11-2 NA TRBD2 CASSSTLGRAGEQYF TGTGCCAGCAGCTCTACCTTGGGGAGGGCAGGCGAGCAGTACTTC
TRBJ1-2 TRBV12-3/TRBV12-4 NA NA CASSLQGFYGYTF TGTGCCAGCAGTTTACAGGGATTCTATGGCTACACCTTC
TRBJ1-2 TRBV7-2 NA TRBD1 CASSAGQVSNYGYTF TGTGCCAGCAGCGCGGGACAGGTCAGCAACTATGGCTACACCTTC
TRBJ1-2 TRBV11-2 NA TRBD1 CASSRSGGWDLGYTF TGTGCCAGCAGCCGGTCAGGGGGTTGGGACTTGGGCTACACCTTC
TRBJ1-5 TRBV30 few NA CAWSGTLDQPQHF TGTGCCTGGAGTGGGACATTGGATCAGCCCCAGCATTTT
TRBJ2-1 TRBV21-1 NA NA CASRNPPATGTSGPPSYNEQFF TGTGCCAGCAGAAACCCCCCCGCGACCGGGACTAGCGGCCCCCCCTCCTACAATGAGCAGTTCTTC
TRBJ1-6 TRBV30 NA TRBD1 CAWGGQNNSPLHF TGTGCCTGGGGGGGACAGAATAATTCACCCCTCCACTTT
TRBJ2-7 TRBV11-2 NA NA CASSLDWAGPSYEQYF TGTGCCAGCAGCTTAGATTGGGCGGGCCCCTCCTACGAGCAGTACTTC
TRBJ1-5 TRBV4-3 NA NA CASSQDRGEGNQPQHF TGCGCCAGCAGCCAAGACCGGGGAGAAGGCAATCAGCCCCAGCATTTT
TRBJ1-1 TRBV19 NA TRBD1 CASRTGGAGAEAFF TGTGCCAGCCGGACAGGGGGAGCGGGCGCTGAAGCTTTCTTT
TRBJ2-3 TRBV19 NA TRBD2 CASSIETSGAYADTQYF TGTGCCAGTAGTATAGAGACTAGCGGGGCGTACGCAGATACGCAGTATTTT
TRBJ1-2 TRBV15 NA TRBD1 CATSRRTGGGYGYTF TGTGCCACCAGCAGAAGGACAGGGGGTGGCTATGGCTACACCTTC
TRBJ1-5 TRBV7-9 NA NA CASSADSGNQPQHF TGTGCCAGCAGCGCGGACAGTGGCAATCAGCCCCAGCATTTT
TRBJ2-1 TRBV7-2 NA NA CASSLVVPEQFF TGTGCCAGCAGCTTAGTAGTCCCTGAGCAGTTCTTC
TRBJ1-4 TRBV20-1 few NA CSASSAGIGKLFF TGCAGTGCTAGTTCGGCAGGGATAGGAAAACTGTTTTTT
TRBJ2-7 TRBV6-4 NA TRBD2 CASSGGREYEQYF TGTGCCAGCAGTGGGGGGAGGGAATACGAGCAGTACTTC
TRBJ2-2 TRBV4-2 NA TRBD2 CASSQELALTTGELFF TGTGCCAGCAGCCAAGAACTAGCGCTAACCACCGGGGAGCTGTTTTTT
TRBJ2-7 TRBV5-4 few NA CASSLAIRGEQYF TGTGCCAGCAGCTTGGCCATAAGAGGCGAGCAGTACTTC
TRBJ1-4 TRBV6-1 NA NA CASSEEGLPGVEKLFF TGTGCCAGCAGTGAAGAGGGCCTCCCCGGGGTGGAAAAACTGTTTTTT
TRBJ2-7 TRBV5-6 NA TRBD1 CASSFLGTGSAREQYF TGTGCCAGCAGCTTTCTGGGGACAGGGAGCGCGCGCGAGCAGTACTTC
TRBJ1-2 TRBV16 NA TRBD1 CASSQFQGGVASSYTF TGTGCCAGCAGCCAATTTCAGGGGGGCGTCGCTTCTAGCTACACCTTC
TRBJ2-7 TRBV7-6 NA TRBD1 CASSNAGTGKGQYF TGTGCCAGCAGCAATGCCGGGACAGGGAAAGGGCAGTACTTC